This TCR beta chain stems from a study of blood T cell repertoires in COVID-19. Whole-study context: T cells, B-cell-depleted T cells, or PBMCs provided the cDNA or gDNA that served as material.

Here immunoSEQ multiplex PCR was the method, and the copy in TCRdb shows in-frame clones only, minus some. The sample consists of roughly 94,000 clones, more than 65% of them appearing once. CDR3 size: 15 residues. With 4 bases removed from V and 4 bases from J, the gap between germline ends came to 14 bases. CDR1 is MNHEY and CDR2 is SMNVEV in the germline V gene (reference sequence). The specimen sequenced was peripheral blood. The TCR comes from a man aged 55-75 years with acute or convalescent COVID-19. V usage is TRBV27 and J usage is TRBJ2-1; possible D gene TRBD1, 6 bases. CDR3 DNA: TGTGCCAGCAGTTCCTCCGGACAGAGATACAATGAGCAGTTCTTC. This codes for CASSSSGQRYNEQFF.